Listed here are 28 T cell receptor beta chains from one sample, sequenced in a study of Graves' ophthalmopathy and Graves' hyperthyroidism. TCR beta CDR3 regions were amplified from RNA transcripts. Amplification began with first-round RT-PCR using HTBI primers, then second-round multiplex PCR was performed. MiXCR, run by TCRdb on the multiplex PCR reads, gives a single entry per CDR3 protein. The sample contains tens of thousands of distinct CDR3 sequences, around 50% of which appear only once. The source material was peripheral blood. The receptor set was obtained from an adult woman with stable Graves' hyperthyroidism.

The rearrangement links TRBV2 to TRBJ1-4; D remains unclear. CDR3 length: 15 amino acids. Germline V CDR1 and CDR2: SNHLY, FYNNEI. Trimming took 9 bases from V and 2 from J, leaving 16 bases between them. CDR3 amino acids: CASRRYSATNEKLFF. CDR3 sequence (DNA): TGTGCCAGTCGGCGGTACAGCGCCACTAATGAAAAACTGTTTTTT.

V usage is TRBV7-9 and J usage is TRBJ2-3, with 11 positions matching TRBD2. The J segment lost 8 bases and the V segment lost 6 bases, leaving 13 bases of the junction unmatched. Per germline, CDR1 SEHNR and CDR2 FQNEAQ (reference sequence). This CDR3 region has 16 residues. CDR3 in amino acids: CASSSELAGVAGTQYF. In DNA form, the CDR3 reads TGTGCCAGCAGTTCGGAACTAGCGGGAGTCGCGGGTACGCAGTATTTT.

Ten or more counts support this clonotype. A much more abundant neighbour one base away suggests this may be a read error. The V gene is TRBV20-1, the J gene TRBJ2-5; D gene ambiguous. The CDR3 is made up of 14 amino acids. Per the germline V gene, CDR1 is DFQATT and CDR2 is SNEGSKA (reference sequence). Trimming pared 5 bases from V and 5 bases from J, leaving 18 bases between. The CDR3 DNA sequence: TGCAGTGCTCCACTCCCGACACGGTTGGAGACCCAGTACTTC. This sequence encodes CSAPLPTRLETQYF.

The chain uses TRBV13 and TRBJ1-1; no clear D. The CDR3 sequence is 14 residues long. V was pared by 5 bases and J by 5 bases, with 15 bases between. CDR1 is PRHDT, CDR2 FYEKMQ, per germline (reference sequence). The CDR3 loop reads CASSLPQRGTEAFF. The DNA of the CDR3 is TGTGCCAGCAGCCTTCCACAGCGAGGTACTGAAGCTTTCTTT.

For this clonotype: The conserved closing phenylalanine or tryptophan is absent in this CDR3, likely reflecting a read error. The limits of the CDR3 on the DNA are not certain, so only TCRdb's listed CDR3 is given. The chain is built from TRBV6-2 or TRBV6-3 and TRBJ2-7; the table's D call TRBD2 went unverified against the DNA. Germline CDR1 is MNHEY and CDR2 is SVGEGT. The CDR3 has 11 residues if both end residues are counted. CDR3 sequence: CASSSRAGLAG.

Of note for this clonotype: An end of the junction does not agree with germline; a read error may underlie this. The V and J genes are TRBV6-5 and TRBJ1-4, with D maybe TRBD1 (5 bases). There are 14 residues in the CDR3. The germline V gene encodes CDR1 MNHEY and CDR2 SVGAGI. Written as DNA, the CDR3 is TGTGCCAGCAGCAAAGACAAGGGGCTCGAAAAGCTGTTTTTT. Protein product: CASSKDKGLEKLFF.

This clonotype was detected many times. The V gene is TRBV12-3 or TRBV12-4, the J gene TRBJ1-3; the D gene is possibly TRBD1 (5 bases). V lost 5 bases and J lost 4, with 15 bases in between. The CDR3 runs 15 residues. CDR3 nucleotide sequence: TGTGCCAGCAGTCTGCTATCAGGGTTCGGAAACACCATATATTTT. Translated: CASSLLSGFGNTIYF.

In this sample, this clonotype turned up many times. This may stem from a read error, because a much larger clone lies one nucleotide away. V usage is TRBV28 and J usage is TRBJ2-7; 8 nucleotides agree with TRBD2. Germline lookup yields CDR1 MDHEN and CDR2 SYDVKM. The CDR3 consists of 14 residues. V dropped 8 bases and J dropped 2; count of bases not matched to a gene: 8. For the CDR3, the DNA is TGTGCCAGCGCACGGGAGGGGAGCGCCTACGAGCAGTACTTC. As protein: CASAREGSAYEQYF. The whole variable domain, remainder taken from reference TRBV28 and TRBJ2-7, is DVKVTQSSRYLVKRTGEKVFLECVQDMDHENMFWYRQDPGLGLRLIYFSYDVKMKEKGDIPEGYSVSREKKERFSLILESASTNQTSMYLCASAREGSAYEQYFGPGTRLTVT.

This clonotype was seen at least ten times. The rearrangement joins TRBV6-1 to TRBJ1-6; 7 positions match TRBD1. In germline, CDR1 is MNHNS, CDR2 SASEGT. Trimming took 2 bases from V and 7 from J; bases not matched to a gene: 11. This CDR3 has 17 amino acids. The CDR3 here is CASSERGWGDSNSPLHF. Written as DNA, the CDR3 is TGTGCCAGCAGTGAAAGAGGCTGGGGGGACAGCAATTCACCCCTCCACTTT.

The rearrangement uses TRBV6-5 and TRBJ2-5, with D maybe TRBD2 (5 bases). From germline, CDR1 is MNHEY and CDR2 SVGAGI. V was shortened by 4 bases and J by 0 bases, with 9 bases between the two germline ends. CDR3 length equals 14 residues. The CDR3 region is CASSFTGYQETQYF. The CDR3 DNA sequence: TGTGCCAGCAGTTTCACGGGGTACCAAGAGACCCAGTACTTC.

In its sample, this clonotype is medium-sized. V gene TRBV10-3 combines with J gene TRBJ2-7; tentative D call: TRBD1 (6 bases). CDR1 ENHRY and CDR2 SYGVKD come from the germline V gene. Trimming left V 0 bases short and J 2 bases short, with 8 bases between. CDR3 length equals 14 residues. The CDR3 loop reads CAISESGATYEQYF. For the CDR3, the DNA is TGTGCCATCAGTGAGTCGGGGGCCACCTACGAGCAGTACTTC.

As for this clonotype: A read error may produce the germline difference seen at one junction end. CDR3 residues: CASSLRPTGSSTDTQCF. The CDR3 DNA reads TGTGCCAGCAGCTTAAGGCCGACAGGCTCCAGCACAGATACGCAGTGTTTT. This chain uses TRBV11-1 with TRBJ2-3, with a possible D match to TRBD1 (6 bases). The CDR3 runs to 17 residues. CDR1 and CDR2 (germline): SGHAT, FQDESV (reference sequence). The complete variable domain, with remaining parts taken from reference TRBV11-1 and TRBJ2-3, reads EAEVAQSPRYKITEKSQAVAFWCDPISGHATLYWYRQILGQGPELLVQFQDESVVDDSQLPKDRFSAERLKGVDSTLKIQPAELGDSAMYLCASSLRPTGSSTDTQCFGPGTRLTVL.

The V call is TRBV6-5, the J call TRBJ1-4, with D tentatively TRBD1 (5 bases). The germline V and J ends were trimmed by 5 bases and 6 bases, with 13 bases remaining between them. Looked up from germline, CDR1 is MNHEY and CDR2 is SVGAGI. The CDR3 loop spans 14 amino acids. The CDR3 loop is CASSPGGVDEKLFF. In DNA form, the CDR3 reads TGTGCCAGCAGTCCCGGGGGGGTTGATGAAAAACTGTTTTTT.

This clonotype is medium-sized by share. V usage is TRBV7-9 and J usage is TRBJ1-2; D may be TRBD1 (5 bases). This CDR3 is built from 13 residues. CDR1 and CDR2 (germline): SEHNR, FQNEAQ (reference sequence). The V and J ends lost 1 base and 7 bases respectively, with 10 bases between them. This chain's CDR3 is CASSLGGESGYTF. Written as DNA, the CDR3 is TGTGCCAGCAGCTTAGGGGGCGAGAGTGGCTACACCTTC.

In its sample, this clonotype was seen many times. CDR3 DNA sequence: TGTGCCAGCAGTTTCAGAGCCCTCTCTCTGGGAAACACCATATATTTT. Translated, it gives CASSFRALSLGNTIYF. The V gene is TRBV12-3 or TRBV12-4, the J gene TRBJ1-3; D is ambiguous. The CDR3 is 16 amino acids. Trimming stripped 3 bases from V and 4 bases from J, with 16 bases between.

This clonotype has just a few counts. A much more abundant neighbour one base away suggests this may be a read error. The chain joins TRBV6-6 to TRBJ1-1; D remains unclear. The ends were cut back, 4 bases at V and 0 bases at J, with 12 bases in the middle. Germline V lookup: CDR1 MNHNY, CDR2 SVGAGI (reference sequence). CDR3 length: 15 residues. The CDR3 DNA reads TGTGCCAGCAGTTGCTCGGGCAGCCTGAACACTGAAGCTTTCTTT. It encodes CASSCSGSLNTEAFF.

The chain joins TRBV5-1 to TRBJ1-4; the match to TRBD1 covers 8 bases. V lost 5 bases and J lost 8; bases outside the gene matches: 20. This CDR3 spans 18 amino acids. Germline V gene data show CDR1 as SGHRS and CDR2 as YFSETQ. The CDR3 DNA is TGCGCCAGCAGTCAGTCGAGGCTCGAAACAGGGGGAAAGGAAAAACTGTTTTTT. Encoded protein: CASSQSRLETGGKEKLFF.

This clonotype showed up many times. The chain recombines TRBV28 with TRBJ1-5; D perhaps matches TRBD1 (5 bases). The CDR3 is made up of 13 amino acids. The germline V gene encodes CDR1 MDHEN and CDR2 SYDVKM. V shed 7 bases and J shed 5 bases, with 12 bases lying between them. The chain's CDR3 is CASTPGPYQPQHF. CDR3 DNA sequence: TGTGCCAGCACCCCGGGGCCGTATCAGCCCCAGCATTTT.

This clonotype was detected ten times or more. The chain uses TRBV5-1 and TRBJ2-6, with unresolved D. Trimming pared 4 bases from V and 0 bases from J, leaving 8 bases between. Germline CDR1 reads SGHRS; CDR2 reads YFSETQ. This CDR3 has 15 residues. The CDR3 spells CASSESSSGANVLTF. In DNA, the CDR3 is TGCGCCAGCAGCGAAAGTAGCTCTGGGGCCAACGTCCTGACTTTC.

The CDR3 spells CASSSDRGEAFF. The CDR3 DNA follows: TGTGCCAGCAGCTCAGACAGGGGGGAAGCTTTCTTT. The chain recombines TRBV7-9 with TRBJ1-1, with 9 bases identical to TRBD1. CDR1 and CDR2 from the germline V gene are SEHNR and FQNEAQ (reference sequence). CDR3 length: 12 amino acids. V trimming: 4 bases; J trimming: 8 bases; junction bases outside the gene matches: 2.

This clonotype appeared many times. The chain couples TRBV5-1 to TRBJ1-1; TRBD1 aligns across 7 bases. V dropped 4 bases and J dropped 0; count of bases not matched to a gene: 3. Germline CDR1 reads SGHRS; CDR2 reads YFSETQ. This CDR3 spans 14 amino acids. CDR3 in amino acids: CASSADRLNTEAFF. The CDR3 coding sequence is TGCGCCAGCAGCGCGGACAGGTTGAACACTGAAGCTTTCTTT. The whole variable domain, remainder taken from reference TRBV5-1 and TRBJ1-1, is KAGVTQTPRYLIKTRGQQVTLSCSPISGHRSVSWYQQTPGQGLQFLFEYFSETQRNKGNFPGRFSGRQFSNSRSEMNVSTLELGDSALYLCASSADRLNTEAFFGQGTRLTVV.

On this clonotype itself: It is likely a read error, because the conserved phenylalanine at the end of the CDR3 is missing. CDR3 loop: CASSFFNNEQFS. CDR3 nucleotide sequence: TGTGCCAGCAGCTTTTTTAACAATGAGCAGTTCTCC. The genes are TRBV7-8 and TRBJ2-1, with no clear D. The CDR3 spans 12 residues. The germline CDR1 and CDR2 sequences are SGHVS and FQNEAQ. V was shortened by 3 bases and J by 5 bases, with 5 bases between the two germline ends.

By proportion, this clonotype is medium-sized (0.01 to 0.1%). The chain joins TRBV7-2 to TRBJ2-1; D remains unclear. The CDR3 loop spans 13 amino acids. Germline values: CDR1 SGHTA, CDR2 FQGNSA. V was pared by 6 bases and J by 2 bases, with 8 bases between. CDR3 DNA: TGTGCCAGCAGTCAAACTACCTACAATGAGCAGTTCTTC. Translated: CASSQTTYNEQFF.

This clonotype rates as medium-sized. The V and J genes are TRBV29-1 and TRBJ2-7, with TRBD1 matching 7 bases. The trim removed 6 bases at V and 7 bases at J, leaving 12 bases unmatched. The V gene's germline CDR1 is SQVTM and CDR2 ANQGSEA. The CDR3 spans 13 residues. The CDR3 loop reads CSVVTGPGLEQYF. As DNA, the CDR3 is TGCAGCGTAGTGACAGGGCCAGGTCTAGAGCAGTACTTC.

The rearrangement joins TRBV9 to TRBJ1-2; no definite D call. With 0 bases removed from V and 2 bases from J, the gap between germline ends came to 5 bases. Germline V gene sequence: CDR1 SGDLS, CDR2 YYNGEE. CDR3 length: 13 amino acids. CDR3 sequence (DNA): TGTGCCAGCAGCGTAGATTGGAACTATGGCTACACCTTC. As protein: CASSVDWNYGYTF.

Notes on this clonotype: The conserved final phenylalanine or tryptophan is absent from the CDR3, which likely points to a read error. It is unclear where the CDR3 begins or ends on the DNA, so no DNA is shown, and the CDR3 is as TCRdb lists it. The genes are TRBV7-3 and TRBJ1-4. The germline CDR1 and CDR2 sequences are SGHTA and FQGTGA. Termini included, the CDR3 measures 8 amino acids. CDR3 region: CASSLTPS.

This clonotype appeared many times. The chain has TRBV4-1 and TRBJ2-1; 8 bases are a match to TRBD1. The CDR3 loop spans 16 amino acids. V lost 0 bases and J lost 9; bases outside the gene matches: 10. Germline V gene lookup returns CDR1 MGHRA and CDR2 YSYEKL. This CDR3 is CASSQEGTGLSSEQFF. CDR3 sequence (DNA): TGCGCCAGCAGCCAAGAGGGGACAGGCCTCTCCAGTGAGCAGTTCTTC.

The chain carries TRBV28 and TRBJ1-5; a possible D gene is TRBD1 (5 bases). CDR1 is MDHEN, CDR2 SYDVKM, per germline. This CDR3 is built from 17 residues. Trimming stripped 3 bases from V and 3 bases from J, with 18 bases between. In nucleotides, the CDR3 is TGTGCCAGCAGTTTCTTTTTGAGGGGCGGGAACAATCAGCCCCAGCATTTT. It encodes CASSFFLRGGNNQPQHF.